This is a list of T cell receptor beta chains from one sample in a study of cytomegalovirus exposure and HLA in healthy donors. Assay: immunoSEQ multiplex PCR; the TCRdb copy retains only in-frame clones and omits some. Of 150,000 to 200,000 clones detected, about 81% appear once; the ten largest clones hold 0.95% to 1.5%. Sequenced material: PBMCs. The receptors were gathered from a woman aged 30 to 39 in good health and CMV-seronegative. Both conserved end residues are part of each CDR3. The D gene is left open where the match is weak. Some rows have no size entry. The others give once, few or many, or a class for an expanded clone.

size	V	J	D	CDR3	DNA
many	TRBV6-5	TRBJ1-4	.	CASGKRLQREKLFF	TGTGCCAGCGGGAAAAGACTTCAGCGGGAAAAACTGTTTTTT
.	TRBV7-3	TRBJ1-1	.	CASSLNGENTEAFF	TGTGCCAGCAGCTTAAACGGGGAGAACACTGAAGCTTTCTTT
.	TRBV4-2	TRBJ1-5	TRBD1	CASSTGQGAGQPQHF	TGTGCCAGCAGCACCGGACAGGGGGCGGGGCAGCCCCAGCATTTT
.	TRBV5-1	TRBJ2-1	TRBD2	CASSSGLFRLAKSYNEQFF	TGCGCCAGCAGCTCCGGGCTGTTCCGACTAGCTAAATCATACAATGAGCAGTTCTTC
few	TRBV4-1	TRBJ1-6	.	CASSRRDSGGSTGSPLHF	TGCGCCAGCAGCCGAAGGGATTCGGGGGGATCTACGGGTTCACCCCTCCACTTT
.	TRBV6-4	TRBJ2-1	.	CASRDEYGNYNEQFF	TGTGCCAGCAGAGATGAGTACGGGAACTACAATGAGCAGTTCTTC
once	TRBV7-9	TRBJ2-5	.	CASSLAEAQETQYF	TGTGCCAGCAGCTTAGCGGAGGCACAAGAGACCCAGTACTTC
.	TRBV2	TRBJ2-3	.	CASSEGLASTDTQYF	TGTGCCAGCAGTGAAGGCTTAGCCAGCACAGATACGCAGTATTTT
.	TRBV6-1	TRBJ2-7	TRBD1	CASSEAIGQGGYEQYF	TGTGCCAGCAGTGAAGCGATTGGACAGGGGGGCTACGAGCAGTACTTC
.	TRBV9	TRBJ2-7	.	CASSVLQGLGEQYF	TGTGCCAGCAGCGTCCTCCAGGGCTTGGGCGAGCAGTACTTC
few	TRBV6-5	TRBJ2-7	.	CASSYSLTYEQYF	TGTGCCAGCAGTTACTCGTTGACATACGAGCAGTACTTC
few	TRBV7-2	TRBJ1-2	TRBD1	CASSPTGTGERMNGYTF	TGTGCCAGCAGCCCTACCGGGACAGGGGAAAGAATGAATGGCTACACCTTC
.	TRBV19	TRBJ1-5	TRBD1	CASRGDRRWNQPQHF	TGTGCCAGTAGGGGGGACAGGCGATGGAATCAGCCCCAGCATTTT
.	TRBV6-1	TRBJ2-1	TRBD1	CASSAGTGHIGQFF	TGTGCCAGCAGTGCCGGGACAGGGCATATCGGGCAGTTCTTC
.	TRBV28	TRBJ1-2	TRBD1	CASSTGTGRLYGYTF	TGTGCCAGCAGTACCGGGACAGGGCGTCTCTATGGCTACACCTTC
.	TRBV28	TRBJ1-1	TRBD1	CASKPGQGATEAFF	TGTGCCAGCAAACCGGGACAGGGGGCGACTGAAGCTTTCTTT
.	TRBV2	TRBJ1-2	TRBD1	CASSVGQGVNYGYTF	TGTGCCAGCAGTGTGGGACAGGGGGTGAACTATGGCTACACCTTC
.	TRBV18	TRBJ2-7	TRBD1	CASSPGQIYEQYF	TGTGCCAGCTCACCGGGACAGATCTACGAGCAGTACTTC
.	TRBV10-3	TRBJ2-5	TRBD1	CAIWPGQGQETQYF	TGTGCCATCTGGCCGGGACAGGGTCAAGAGACCCAGTACTTC
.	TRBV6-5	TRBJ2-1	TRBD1	CASSSGTGVIEQFF	TGTGCCAGCAGCTCCGGAACAGGGGTGATCGAGCAGTTCTTC
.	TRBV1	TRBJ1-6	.	CTSSQDRANSPLHF	TGCACCAGCAGCCAGGACAGGGCGAATTCACCCCTCCACTTT
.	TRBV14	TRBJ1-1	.	CASSPLKGEAFF	TGTGCCAGCAGCCCCCTTAAGGGGGAAGCTTTCTTT
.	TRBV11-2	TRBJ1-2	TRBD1	CASRPSGRGRGYTF	TGTGCCAGCAGACCCTCGGGCAGGGGGCGAGGCTACACCTTC
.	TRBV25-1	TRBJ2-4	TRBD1	CASSGTGGVLAKNIQYF	TGTGCCAGCAGTGGGACAGGGGGTGTACTAGCCAAAAACATTCAGTACTTC
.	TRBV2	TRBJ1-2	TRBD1	CASSSGTGGHYGYTF	TGTGCCAGCAGTAGTGGGACAGGAGGTCACTATGGCTACACCTTC
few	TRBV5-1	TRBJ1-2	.	CASSLAQGTDGYTF	TGCGCCAGCAGCTTGGCGCAGGGAACGGATGGCTACACCTTC
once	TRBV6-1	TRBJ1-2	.	CASLPGVDYGYTF	TGTGCCAGCCTACCCGGAGTGGACTATGGCTACACCTTC
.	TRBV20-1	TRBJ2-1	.	CSARSGWEQFF	TGCAGTGCTAGATCGGGGTGGGAGCAGTTCTTC
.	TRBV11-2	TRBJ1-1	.	CASSLQQGMASTEAFF	TGTGCCAGCAGCTTACAACAGGGAATGGCGAGTACTGAAGCTTTCTTT